These 20 T cell receptor beta chains were sequenced from one sample in a study of blood T cell repertoires in COVID-19. The repertoire was sequenced with immunoSEQ multiplex PCR; TCRdb's copy has only in-frame clones and lacks some. The top ten hold over 0.7% of the sample, which has some 400,000 clones, 90% to 95% seen once. Sequencing was carried out using PBMCs or T cells enriched from blood (not recorded which). The receptors originated from a woman aged 40 to 50 who had been exposed to COVID-19.

V and J are TRBV14 and TRBJ1-2; D is perhaps TRBD1 (5 bases). V was pared by 3 bases and J by 3 bases, with 8 bases between. The CDR3 is 13 amino acids. Germline assignment: CDR1 SGHDN and CDR2 FVKESK. The CDR3 region has the DNA TGTGCCAGCAGCCAGGCGGGGCACTATGGCTACACCTTC. Translation gives CASSQAGHYGYTF.

J is TRBJ1-3 and V is TRBV7-9, with 9 positions matching TRBD1. CDR3 length equals 17 residues. With V trimmed by 5 bases and J by 3 bases, 11 bases remained unmatched. Germline loops: CDR1 SEHNR, CDR2 FQNEAQ (reference sequence). CDR3 protein: CASSPAGGQGFGNTIYF. The CDR3 coding sequence is TGTGCCAGCAGCCCCGCGGGGGGACAGGGCTTTGGAAACACCATATATTTT.

The DNA of the CDR3 is TGTGCCACCAGTGATAGAGGGGGGGGCAATCAGCCCCAGCATTTT. Protein product: CATSDRGGGNQPQHF. The chain carries TRBV24-1 and TRBJ1-5; D might be TRBD1 (6 bases). Trimming pared 3 bases from V and 2 bases from J, leaving 10 bases between. Germline CDR1 reads KGHDR; CDR2 reads SFDVKD. There are 15 residues in the CDR3.

The chain combines TRBV6-5 with TRBJ1-5; 7 positions match TRBD1. The length of the CDR3 is 14 residues. The V and J ends lost 7 bases and 5 bases, in that order; junction bases with no gene match: 8. Germline CDR1 MNHEY, CDR2 SVGAGI. CDR3 residues: CASNTRQGDQPQHF. CDR3 nucleotide sequence: TGTGCCAGCAACACGAGACAGGGAGATCAGCCCCAGCATTTT.

V and J are TRBV29-1 and TRBJ1-1; 9 nucleotides align to TRBD1. CDR3 length equals 14 residues. CDR1 and CDR2 from the germline V gene are SQVTM and ANQGSEA. Germline trimming cut 6 bases from V and 0 bases from J; bases unmatched to any gene: 5. The CDR3 coding sequence is TGCAGCGTCAAGGACAGGGGCATGAACACTGAAGCTTTCTTT. It is translated as CSVKDRGMNTEAFF.

The chain is built from TRBV7-3 and TRBJ2-2, with 7 bases matching TRBD1. CDR1 is SGHTA and CDR2 is FQGTGA in the germline V gene. This CDR3 is 19 amino acids long. J gave up 7 bases and V 1 base, and 18 bases lay outside the gene matches. The CDR3 bases are TGTGCCAGCAGCTTAAAGGGGATGGGTCGACAGGGCGGACGCGGGGAGCTGTTTTTT. Residues: CASSLKGMGRQGGRGELFF. The whole variable domain, remainder taken from reference TRBV7-3 and TRBJ2-2, is GAGVSQTPSNKVTEKGKYVELRCDPISGHTALYWYRQSLGQGPEFLIYFQGTGAADDSGLPNDRFFAVRPEGSVSTLKIQRTERGDSAVYLCASSLKGMGRQGGRGELFFGEGSRLTVL.

The chain links TRBV3-1 (or the pseudogene TRBV3-2) to TRBJ1-1; no clear D gene. CDR1 and CDR2 (germline): LGHDT, YNNKEL (reference sequence). The V gene lost 3 bases and the J gene lost 4 bases, with 12 bases spanning the gap. The CDR3 totals 14 residues. The DNA for the CDR3 is TGTGCCAGCAGCCAGGTCCAGGAGGGCACTGAAGCTTTCTTT. Protein: CASSQVQEGTEAFF.

This chain connects TRBV28 to TRBJ2-5; the D gene is possibly TRBD1 (7 bases). From germline, CDR1 is MDHEN and CDR2 SYDVKM. This CDR3 region has 15 residues. The ends were cut back, 5 bases at V and 4 bases at J, with 17 bases in the middle. CDR3 coding DNA: TGTGCCAGCAGTGAAGGCAGGAGGGGGCGAGAGACCCAGTACTTC. Its translation is CASSEGRRGRETQYF. Supplemented by reference TRBV28 and TRBJ2-5, the full variable domain reads DVKVTQSSRYLVKRTGEKVFLECVQDMDHENMFWYRQDPGLGLRLIYFSYDVKMKEKGDIPEGYSVSREKKERFSLILESASTNQTSMYLCASSEGRRGRETQYFGPGTRLLVL.

This clone was recorded only once. The chain is built from TRBV5-1 and TRBJ2-1, with 9 bases that match TRBD2. In germline, CDR1 is SGHRS, CDR2 YFSETQ. There are 16 residues in the CDR3. With 6 bases clipped from V and 10 bases from J, the junction kept 17 bases outside the gene matches. CDR3 nucleotide sequence: TGCGCCAGCATCGAGTTTGCGGGAGGGGCTAATGGGGAGCAGTTCTTC. Its protein is CASIEFAGGANGEQFF.

J is TRBJ1-5 and V is TRBV18; D unresolved. V was clipped by 4 bases and J by 7 bases, with 17 bases between them. This CDR3 has 15 residues. The germline V gene encodes CDR1 KGHSH and CDR2 LQKENI. CDR3 region: CASSLSGQVGQPQHF. DNA for the CDR3: TGTGCCAGCTCACTATCTGGGCAGGTCGGACAGCCCCAGCATTTT.

V usage is TRBV9 and J usage is TRBJ2-3; perhaps TRBD2 as D (7 bases). The CDR3 loop spans 15 amino acids. CDR1 is SGDLS, CDR2 YYNGEE, per germline. V was clipped by 2 bases and J by 2 bases, with 12 bases between them. CDR3: CASSVRGGYTDTQYF. The CDR3 DNA reads as TGTGCCAGCAGCGTTAGGGGGGGCTACACAGATACGCAGTATTTT.

This rearrangement joins TRBV18 to TRBJ2-4; unclear D gene. The CDR3 runs 13 residues. CDR1 KGHSH and CDR2 LQKENI come from the germline V gene. V lost 6 bases and J lost 9, with 15 bases in between. CDR3 sequence reads: CASSPTLWAIQYF. The CDR3 coding sequence is TGTGCCAGCTCCCCCACCCTCTGGGCCATTCAGTACTTC.

This clone was detected a few times. The rearrangement joins TRBV18 to TRBJ2-4, with a tentative D call TRBD2 (5 bases). V lost 1 base to trimming and J lost 3 bases, with 13 bases between them. This CDR3 contains 16 residues. Germline lookup yields CDR1 KGHSH and CDR2 LQKENI. The DNA for the CDR3 is TGTGCCAGCTCACCACAAAGCGGAGGAAGCAAAAACATTCAGTACTTC. Its protein is CASSPQSGGSKNIQYF. The full variable domain, with the rest looked up from reference TRBV18 and TRBJ2-4, is NAGVMQNPRHLVRRRGQEARLRCSPMKGHSHVYWYRQLPEEGLKFMVYLQKENIIDESGMPKERFSAEFPKEGPSILRIQQVVRGDSAAYFCASSPQSGGSKNIQYFGAGTRLSVL.

V and J are TRBV19 and TRBJ1-4, with 7 bases that match TRBD1. The CDR3 extends over 15 amino acids. CDR1 and CDR2 (germline): LNHDA, SQIVND (reference sequence). The ends lost 7 bases at V and 5 bases at J; junction bases unmatched: 10. The CDR3 protein is CASNPLGTANEKLFF. The CDR3 region has the DNA TGTGCCAGTAACCCCCTCGGGACAGCGAATGAAAAACTGTTTTTT.

This chain uses TRBV12-5 with TRBJ1-2; D ambiguous. The V end was cut by 0 bases, the J end by 8 bases, with 10 bases between. The CDR3 length is 13 residues. Germline lookup yields CDR1 LGHNT and CDR2 FRNRAP. CDR3 loop: CASGLVTGSGYTF. CDR3 in DNA: TGTGCTAGTGGTTTGGTTACGGGTAGCGGCTACACCTTC.

Regarding this clone: Germline is not matched at one junction end, which may reflect a read error. The chain couples TRBV28 to TRBJ1-1, with D perhaps matching TRBD1 (5 bases). Germline lookup yields CDR1 MDHEN and CDR2 SYDVKM. The CDR3 is made up of 15 amino acids. In nucleotides, the CDR3 is TGTGCCAGCTCTATTGGGGGGATGATGAATACTGAAGCTTTCTTT. Residues: CASSIGGMMNTEAFF.

This sequence joins TRBV4-1 and TRBJ2-3, with 7 bases matching TRBD2. Unmatched junction bases numbered 0, after V lost 0 bases and J lost 6 bases. The germline V gene encodes CDR1 MGHRA and CDR2 YSYEKL. The CDR3 sequence is 13 residues long. Written as DNA, the CDR3 is TGCGCCAGCAGCCAAGAGGGGGGGGATACGCAGTATTTT. Protein: CASSQEGGDTQYF.

This chain uses TRBV29-1 with TRBJ1-2; 9 bases align to TRBD1. Germline lookup yields CDR1 SQVTM and CDR2 ANQGSEA. CDR3 length: 21 amino acids. V trimming: 0 bases; J trimming: 4 bases; junction bases outside the gene matches: 24. The CDR3 DNA is TGCAGCGTTGAAGATCACCTCCGAGATCGAGGACAGGGGTCTAACCGCTATGGCTACACCTTC. It specifies CSVEDHLRDRGQGSNRYGYTF.

This clone showed up just once. V gene TRBV13 combines with J gene TRBJ1-3, with D perhaps TRBD1 (5 bases). The germline V gene has CDR1 PRHDT and CDR2 FYEKMQ (reference sequence). The CDR3 covers 14 residues. V lost 7 bases, J lost 2 bases, and 12 bases lay in between. CDR3 sequence reads: CASTLGPAGNTIYF. The CDR3, as DNA: TGTGCCAGCACCTTGGGGCCCGCTGGAAACACCATATATTTT. The complete variable domain, with remaining parts taken from reference TRBV13 and TRBJ1-3, reads AAGVIQSPRHLIKEKRETATLKCYPIPRHDTVYWYQQGPGQDPQFLISFYEKMQSDKGSIPDRFSAQQFSDYHSELNMSSLELGDSALYFCASTLGPAGNTIYFGEGSWLTVV.

The chain combines TRBV7-2 with TRBJ2-5; the match to TRBD2 covers 7 bases. After removal of 5 bases from V and 4 bases from J, the junction contained 10 bases not matched to a gene. CDR1 is SGHTA, CDR2 FQGNSA, per germline. The CDR3 totals 15 residues. Written as DNA, the CDR3 is TGTGCCAGCAGCGGCCAGGGCGGGGAGGGAGAGACCCAGTACTTC. Amino acids: CASSGQGGEGETQYF.